One sample yielded the 18 T cell receptor beta chains listed below, sequenced in a study of Ad26.COV2.S vaccination and SARS-CoV-2 variants. The treatment denotes: approximately 18 received Ad26.COV2.S at low or high dose, single or two shots; about 5 received placebo; per-sample allocation not given. Specimen acquisition occurred on day 63 following the initial vaccine or placebo injection. The assay was immunoSEQ multiplex PCR, and TCRdb's table has in-frame clones only and misses some. The sample has approximately 480,000 clones; around nine tenths are singletons. The material sequenced was peripheral blood, taken in a trial of Ad26.COV2.S vaccine versus placebo. The receptors were gathered from a person between 18 and 59 years old who received the Ad26.COV2.S COVID-19 vaccine or a placebo.

This clone turned up a few times. The J gene is TRBJ1-1, the V gene TRBV28, with D unresolved. The CDR3 runs 12 residues. Between the trimmed V and J ends, which lost 6 bases and 11 bases, there was a span of 16 bases. Germline CDR1 reads MDHEN; CDR2 reads SYDVKM. The CDR3 sequence is CASSRGLKGAFF. The CDR3 region has the DNA TGTGCCAGCAGCCGAGGGCTAAAAGGGGCTTTCTTT.

This clone occurred once. The chain recombines TRBV28 with TRBJ2-2; D gene uncertain. Germline V CDR1 and CDR2: MDHEN, SYDVKM. This CDR3 spans 15 amino acids. The V gene lost 8 bases and the J gene lost 1 base, with 14 bases spanning the gap. CDR3 bases: TGTGCCAGCTGCCAGGACGGATGGAACACCGGGGAGCTGTTTTTT. Translation gives CASCQDGWNTGELFF. The whole variable domain, remainder taken from reference TRBV28 and TRBJ2-2, is DVKVTQSSRYLVKRTGEKVFLECVQDMDHENMFWYRQDPGLGLRLIYFSYDVKMKEKGDIPEGYSVSREKKERFSLILESASTNQTSMYLCASCQDGWNTGELFFGEGSRLTVL.

This clone was counted once. The chain employs TRBV7-3 and TRBJ1-1; 7 bases fit TRBD1. V dropped 2 bases and J dropped 10; count of bases not matched to a gene: 10. CDR3 length equals 14 residues. Germline V CDR1 and CDR2: SGHTA, FQGTGA. For the CDR3, the DNA is TGTGCCAGCAGCTTAGGGAACAATAGGGGGCCAGCTTTCTTT. This encodes CASSLGNNRGPAFF.

This clone was seen just once. As DNA, the CDR3 is TGTGCCAGAGAGAGGCAGGGGGTATGTATAGGGGGTCAGCCCCAGCATTTT. Encoded protein: CARERQGVCIGGQPQHF. The chain joins TRBV5-3 to TRBJ1-5; 7 bases fit TRBD1. TRBV5-3 is filed as an ORF, its function uncertain. This CDR3 has 17 amino acids. V lost 7 bases to trimming and J lost 6 bases; unmatched junction nucleotides: 19.

This sequence joins TRBV3-1 (or the pseudogene TRBV3-2) and TRBJ1-1; D is ambiguous. Germline CDR1 LGHDT, CDR2 YNNKEL (reference sequence). Trimming took 0 bases from V and 4 from J, leaving 6 bases between them. This CDR3 comprises 13 residues. The CDR3 region has the DNA TGTGCCAGCAGCCAAGACCTGATCACTGAAGCTTTCTTT. It translates to CASSQDLITEAFF.

V usage is TRBV30 and J usage is TRBJ1-1; no firm D call. The germline V gene has CDR1 GTSNPN and CDR2 SVGIG (reference sequence). V gave up 0 bases and J gave up 0 bases, with 11 bases separating them. The CDR3 loop spans 15 amino acids. CDR3 amino acids: CAWSVRGGVNTEAFF. CDR3 sequence (DNA): TGTGCCTGGAGTGTACGGGGAGGAGTGAACACTGAAGCTTTCTTT.

The V gene is TRBV27, the J gene TRBJ1-5; D ambiguous. Deletions cut 7 bases from V and 2 bases from J, with 6 bases between. CDR1 is MNHEY and CDR2 is SMNVEV in the germline V gene (reference sequence). The CDR3 is 12 residues long. In DNA, the CDR3 is TGTGCCAGCACCTCAGGCAATCAGCCCCAGCATTTT. This gives the protein CASTSGNQPQHF.

This clone has only one observation. The CDR3, as DNA: TGTGCCAGCAGTGAAACGGGGCTAGCGGACTCCTACAATGAGCAGTTCTTC. Its protein product is CASSETGLADSYNEQFF. The chain combines TRBV2 with TRBJ2-1; TRBD2 matches at 7 bases. The CDR3 loop spans 17 amino acids. The junction had 7 bases not matched to a gene; V was cut back by 2 bases and J by 0 bases. In germline, CDR1 is SNHLY, CDR2 FYNNEI. Looking up the rest from reference TRBV2 and TRBJ2-1 gives the full variable domain: EPEVTQTPSHQVTQMGQEVILRCVPISNHLYFYWYRQILGQKVEFLVSFYNNEISEKSEIFDDQFSVERPDGSNFTLKIRSTKLEDSAMYFCASSETGLADSYNEQFFGPGTRLTVL.

This chain links TRBV5-4 with TRBJ2-1, with 11 bases lining up with TRBD2. Germline assignment: CDR1 SGHNT and CDR2 YYREEE (reference sequence). V lost 3 bases, J lost 0 bases, and 5 bases stayed unmatched. CDR3 length equals 17 residues. The CDR3 spells CASSSSSGRPSYNEQFF. DNA of the CDR3: TGTGCCAGCAGCTCTTCTAGCGGGAGGCCCTCCTACAATGAGCAGTTCTTC.

This clone occurred a few times. The chain is built from TRBV27 and TRBJ2-7, with TRBD1 identical over 9 bases. The CDR3 contains 17 residues. V shed 2 bases, J shed 7 bases, and the junction held 15 bases outside the gene matches. The V gene's germline CDR1 is MNHEY and CDR2 SMNVEV (reference sequence). The CDR3 reads CASSLRSPPGQGKEQYF. The CDR3 nucleotides read TGTGCCAGCAGTTTACGCTCCCCTCCGGGACAGGGAAAGGAGCAGTACTTC.

This clone was seen once. CDR3 sequence: CASSQPDRSYTEAFF. CDR3 DNA sequence: TGTGCCAGCAGCCAGCCGGACAGGTCCTACACTGAAGCTTTCTTT. The rearrangement joins TRBV4-2 to TRBJ1-1; 7 positions match TRBD1. Unmatched junction bases numbered 7, after V lost 3 bases and J lost 3 bases. This CDR3 has 15 amino acids. CDR1 is LGHNA, CDR2 YNFKEQ, per germline.

On this clone itself: This sample also contains other DNA sequences that code for the same CDR3. The chain carries TRBV30 and TRBJ1-5, with a tentative D call TRBD1 (5 bases). Between the trimmed V and J ends, which lost 1 base and 4 bases, there was a span of 8 bases. The CDR3 has 13 amino acids. Germline V gene data show CDR1 as GTSNPN and CDR2 as SVGIG (reference sequence). The CDR3 DNA is TGTGCCTGGAGTGGGGGGGATAATCAGCCCCAGCATTTT. As protein: CAWSGGDNQPQHF.

This clone was counted once. The genes are TRBV9 and TRBJ2-7; 9 bases are shared with TRBD2. The CDR3 spans 14 residues. The V segment lost 2 bases and the J segment 6 bases; nucleotides outside the gene matches: 6. Germline V gene lookup returns CDR1 SGDLS and CDR2 YYNGEE. Here the CDR3 DNA reads TGTGCCAGCAGCGTGGCGGGACTAGCAGCCGAGCAGTACTTC. It encodes CASSVAGLAAEQYF. Drawing the rest from reference TRBV9 and TRBJ2-7, the complete variable domain is DSGVTQTPKHLITATGQRVTLRCSPRSGDLSVYWYQQSLDQGLQFLIQYYNGEERAKGNILERFSAQQFPDLHSELNLSSLELGDSALYFCASSVAGLAAEQYFGPGTRLTVT.

The chain employs TRBV7-3 and TRBJ2-7; the D call may be TRBD1 or TRBD2 (6 bases each). Germline V gene data show CDR1 as SGHTA and CDR2 as FQGTGA. The V and J ends lost 5 bases and 6 bases respectively, with 20 bases between them. The CDR3 has 15 residues. The CDR3 is CASSPEGGRAREQYF. CDR3 nucleotides: TGTGCCAGCAGCCCGGAGGGGGGCAGGGCTCGCGAGCAGTACTTC.

The chain links TRBV14 to TRBJ2-1; TRBD2 aligns across 11 bases. V lost 1 base, J lost 7 bases, and 6 bases stayed unmatched. CDR3 length equals 16 residues. Looked up from germline, CDR1 is SGHDN and CDR2 is FVKESK. The CDR3 region is CASSQGLAGGLNEQFF. The CDR3 DNA is TGTGCCAGCAGCCAAGGGCTAGCGGGAGGTCTAAATGAGCAGTTCTTC.

V and J are TRBV28 and TRBJ2-3, with D possibly being TRBD2 (6 bases). CDR3 length equals 14 residues. Germline V gene lookup returns CDR1 MDHEN and CDR2 SYDVKM. V was pared by 7 bases and J by 2 bases, with 13 bases between. This CDR3 reads CASTPGDHTDTQYF. As DNA, the CDR3 is TGTGCCAGCACCCCGGGAGACCACACAGATACGCAGTATTTT. Full variable domain (missing parts from reference TRBV28 and TRBJ2-3): DVKVTQSSRYLVKRTGEKVFLECVQDMDHENMFWYRQDPGLGLRLIYFSYDVKMKEKGDIPEGYSVSREKKERFSLILESASTNQTSMYLCASTPGDHTDTQYFGPGTRLTVL.

The genes are TRBV28 and TRBJ2-7; TRBD1 matches 9 bases. The CDR3 covers 14 residues. V shed 5 bases, J shed 6 bases, and the junction held 8 bases outside the gene matches. CDR1 is MDHEN and CDR2 is SYDVKM in the germline V gene. The CDR3 DNA reads as TGTGCCAGCAGTGTGGAACAGGGGGCGCGCGAGCAGTACTTC. This gives the protein CASSVEQGAREQYF.

This clone turned up a few times. This chain connects TRBV5-4 to TRBJ2-7; 7 positions match TRBD2. In germline, CDR1 is SGHNT, CDR2 YYREEE (reference sequence). CDR3 length: 15 amino acids. V was pared by 4 bases and J by 0 bases, with 7 bases of the junction left unmatched. CDR3 coding DNA: TGTGCCAGCAGCCTTCCAGCGGGACGCTCCTACGAGCAGTACTTC. Translating it yields CASSLPAGRSYEQYF.